The 8 T cell receptor beta chains reported below all come from one sample, sequenced in a study of blood T cells in healthy people across ages. Primers used in a second PCR of roughly 6 to 11 cycles were a sample-barcoded 5' primer and a J-beta primer mix. TCRdb ran MiXCR on the 5' RACE reads and lists one entry per CDR3 protein. The sample shows 1,300,000 or so distinct CDR3 sequences, approximately 60% of them seen only once. The sample was blood. The receptors come from a man younger than 35 in good health.

In the case of this clonotype: Compared with germline, one end of the junction differs, possibly owing to a read error. The rearrangement links TRBV5-8 to TRBJ2-1; perhaps TRBD2 as D (7 bases). This CDR3 is built from 15 residues. The germline gives CDR1 SGHTS, CDR2 YDEGEE. The CDR3 bases are TGTGCCAGGGGTAAGCGGGACATGACCTACAATGATCAGTTCTTC. Translated: CARGKRDMTYNDQFF. Drawing the rest from reference TRBV5-8 and TRBJ2-1, the complete variable domain is EAGVTQSPTHLIKTRGQQATLRCSPISGHTSVYWYQQALGLGLQFLLWYDEGEERNRGNFPPRFSGRQFPNYSSELNVNALELEDSALYLCARGKRDMTYNDQFFGPGTRLTVL.

This clonotype was found a few times. The chain employs TRBV4-1 and TRBJ2-6; D unresolved. The V end lost 0 bases, the J end lost 2 bases, and 8 bases lay between the germline ends. The germline V gene encodes CDR1 MGHRA and CDR2 YSYEKL. CDR3 size: 16 residues. The CDR3 reads CASSQEPGAGANVLTF. The CDR3 coding sequence is TGCGCCAGCAGCCAAGAACCAGGAGCTGGGGCCAACGTCCTGACTTTC.

This chain links TRBV7-9 with TRBJ2-3; D is possibly TRBD2 (6 bases). The CDR3 extends over 14 amino acids. Germline CDR1 reads SEHNR; CDR2 reads FQNEAQ (reference sequence). Trimming pared 3 bases from V and 8 bases from J, leaving 15 bases between. CDR3 region: CASSLGGVQVTQYF. The CDR3 nucleotides are TGTGCCAGCAGCTTGGGCGGGGTTCAGGTTACGCAGTATTTT. Combining the CDR3 with reference TRBV7-9 and TRBJ2-3 gives the whole variable domain DTGVSQNPRHKITKRGQNVTFRCDPISEHNRLYWYRQTLGQGPEFLTYFQNEAQLEKSRLLSDRFSAERPKGSFSTLEIQRTEQGDSAMYLCASSLGGVQVTQYFGPGTRLTVL.

The gene calls are TRBV15 and TRBJ2-7, with 12 bases identical to TRBD2. The CDR3 extends over 12 amino acids. Germline V gives CDR1 LNHNV, CDR2 YYDKDF (reference sequence). The ends lost 8 bases at V and 6 bases at J; junction bases unmatched: 2. In nucleotides, the CDR3 is TGTGCCACCGGGACTAGCGGGTTCGAGCAGTACTTC. It is translated as CATGTSGFEQYF.

The chain carries TRBV24-1 and TRBJ2-3; D call uncertain. Trimming removed 5 bases at V and 8 bases at J, with 13 bases between. Germline V gene sequence: CDR1 KGHDR, CDR2 SFDVKD. The CDR3 consists of 13 residues. CDR3 sequence (DNA): TGTGCCACCAGTGGAGGTTCCGCAGGTACGCAGTATTTT. This translates into CATSGGSAGTQYF.

The chain uses TRBV2 and TRBJ2-1; D uncertain. V lost 6 bases and J lost 8, with 8 bases in between. The CDR3 totals 11 residues. The germline V gene has CDR1 SNHLY and CDR2 FYNNEI. CDR3 residues: CASRVSHEQFF. In nucleotides, the CDR3 is TGTGCCAGCAGAGTTAGCCATGAGCAGTTCTTC.

The chain couples TRBV28 to TRBJ1-2, with D perhaps TRBD1 (5 bases). In germline, CDR1 is MDHEN, CDR2 SYDVKM. The ends were cut back, 2 bases at V and 5 bases at J, with 15 bases in the middle. This CDR3 has 15 residues. The CDR3 loop reads CASSLKVGVWYGYTF. CDR3 bases: TGTGCCAGCAGTTTAAAGGTGGGGGTATGGTATGGCTACACCTTC.

The chain combines TRBV6-6 with TRBJ1-2; 7 nucleotides line up with TRBD1. Germline lookup yields CDR1 MNHNY and CDR2 SVGAGI (reference sequence). J gave up 6 bases and V 11 bases, and 18 bases lay outside the gene matches. This CDR3 spans 15 amino acids. The CDR3: CAPRATGIYKDGYTF. For the CDR3, the DNA is TGTGCCCCCAGAGCGACAGGGATATACAAAGATGGCTACACCTTC.